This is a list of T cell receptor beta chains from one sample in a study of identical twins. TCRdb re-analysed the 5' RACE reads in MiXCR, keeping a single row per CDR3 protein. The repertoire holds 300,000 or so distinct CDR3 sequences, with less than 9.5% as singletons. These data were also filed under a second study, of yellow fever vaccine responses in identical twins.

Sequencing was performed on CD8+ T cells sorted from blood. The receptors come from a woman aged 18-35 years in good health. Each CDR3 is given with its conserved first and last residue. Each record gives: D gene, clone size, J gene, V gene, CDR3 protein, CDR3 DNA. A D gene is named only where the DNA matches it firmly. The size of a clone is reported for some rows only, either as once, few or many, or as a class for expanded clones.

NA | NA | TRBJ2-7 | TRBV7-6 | CASSLGTRGPEQYF | TGTGCCAGCAGCTTAGGCACCAGAGGCCCCGAGCAGTACTTC
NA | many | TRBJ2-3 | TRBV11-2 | CASSLDERYTDTQYF | TGTGCCAGCAGCTTAGATGAACGGTACACAGATACGCAGTATTTT
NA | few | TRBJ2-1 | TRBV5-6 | CASSLGISSYNEQFF | TGTGCCAGCAGCTTGGGGATTTCGTCCTACAATGAGCAGTTCTTC
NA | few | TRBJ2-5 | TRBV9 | CASSVEGNLIRLEETQYF | TGTGCCAGCAGCGTAGAAGGGAATTTAATCAGACTAGAGGAGACCCAGTACTTC
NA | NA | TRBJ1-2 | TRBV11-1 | CASSLGGMDYGYTF | TGTGCCAGCAGCTTGGGCGGGATGGACTATGGCTACACCTTC
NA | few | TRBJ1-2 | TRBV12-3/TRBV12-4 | CASSLSAGVDGYTF | TGTGCCAGCAGTTTATCCGCAGGGGTGGATGGCTACACCTTC
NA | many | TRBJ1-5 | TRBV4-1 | CASSQGQNSNQPQHF | TGCGCCAGCAGCCAAGGACAGAATAGCAATCAGCCCCAGCATTTT
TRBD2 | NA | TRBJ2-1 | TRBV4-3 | CASSQQTSGDYNEQFF | TGCGCCAGCAGCCAGCAGACTAGCGGGGACTACAATGAGCAGTTCTTC
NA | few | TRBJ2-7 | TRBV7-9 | CASSVEYSYEQYF | TGTGCCAGCTCCGTAGAATATTCCTACGAGCAGTACTTC
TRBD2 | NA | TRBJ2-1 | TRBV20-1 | CSAGVVGLASSEQFF | TGCAGTGCTGGGGTGGTTGGACTAGCATCCAGTGAGCAGTTCTTC
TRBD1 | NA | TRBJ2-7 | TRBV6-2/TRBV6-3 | CASSPRTGVREQYF | TGTGCCAGCAGTCCCCGGACAGGGGTTAGGGAGCAGTACTTC
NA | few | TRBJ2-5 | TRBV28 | CASSLATWQETQYF | TGTGCCAGCAGTTTGGCTACATGGCAAGAGACCCAGTACTTC
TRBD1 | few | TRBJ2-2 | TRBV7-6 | CASSLGTGGSGELFF | TGTGCCAGCAGCTTAGGGACAGGGGGCTCCGGGGAGCTGTTTTTT
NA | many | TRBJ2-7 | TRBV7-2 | CASSLGLADEQYF | TGTGCCAGCAGCTTAGGGCTAGCTGACGAGCAGTACTTC
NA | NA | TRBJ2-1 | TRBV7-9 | CASSPDWDEQFF | TGTGCCAGCAGCCCCGACTGGGATGAGCAGTTCTTC
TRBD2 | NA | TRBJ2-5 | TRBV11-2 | CASSPIREDQETQYF | TGTGCCAGCAGCCCCATCCGGGAGGACCAAGAGACCCAGTACTTC
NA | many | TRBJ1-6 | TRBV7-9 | CASSLEGSYNSPLHF | TGTGCCAGCAGCTTGGAAGGCTCCTATAATTCACCCCTCCACTTT
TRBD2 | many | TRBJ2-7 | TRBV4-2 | CASSQDGASGTEQYF | TGTGCCAGCAGCCAAGATGGCGCTAGCGGGACCGAGCAGTACTTC
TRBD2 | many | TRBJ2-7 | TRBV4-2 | CASSQDRELAGREQYF | TGTGCCAGCAGCCAAGATCGGGAACTAGCGGGGCGGGAGCAGTACTTC
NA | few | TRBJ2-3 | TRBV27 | CASSSVSVLTDTQYF | TGTGCCAGCAGTTCGGTATCGGTCCTCACAGATACGCAGTATTTT
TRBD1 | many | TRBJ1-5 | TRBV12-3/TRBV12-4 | CASSAAGTGSQPQHF | TGTGCCAGCAGTGCGGCCGGGACAGGGTCTCAGCCCCAGCATTTT